This T cell receptor (beta chain) appears in the sequencing data of a study of response to subunit inactivated influenza vaccine. Overall study findings and caveats: Authors suggested seasonal influenza vaccinations each recruit few new T cells.

The CDR3 contains 12 residues. Per the germline V gene, CDR1 is DFQATT and CDR2 is SNEGSKA (reference sequence). In its sample, this clonotype was seen a few times. The antigen remains undetermined. Via MiXCR, TCRdb re-called the RT-PCR reads, giving one row per CDR3 protein. Among over 650,000 distinct CDR3 sequences listed, around 20% were seen once. The chain joins TRBV20-1 to TRBJ2-3; D gene ambiguous. The sequence came from a man aged 45-65 years who received an inactivated influenza vaccine. Sequencing used PBMCs from blood, obtained more than 4 days after vaccination. The CDR3 region has the DNA TGCAGAGCCAGCACTAGCACAGATACGCAGTATTTT. Encoded protein: CRASTSTDTQYF.